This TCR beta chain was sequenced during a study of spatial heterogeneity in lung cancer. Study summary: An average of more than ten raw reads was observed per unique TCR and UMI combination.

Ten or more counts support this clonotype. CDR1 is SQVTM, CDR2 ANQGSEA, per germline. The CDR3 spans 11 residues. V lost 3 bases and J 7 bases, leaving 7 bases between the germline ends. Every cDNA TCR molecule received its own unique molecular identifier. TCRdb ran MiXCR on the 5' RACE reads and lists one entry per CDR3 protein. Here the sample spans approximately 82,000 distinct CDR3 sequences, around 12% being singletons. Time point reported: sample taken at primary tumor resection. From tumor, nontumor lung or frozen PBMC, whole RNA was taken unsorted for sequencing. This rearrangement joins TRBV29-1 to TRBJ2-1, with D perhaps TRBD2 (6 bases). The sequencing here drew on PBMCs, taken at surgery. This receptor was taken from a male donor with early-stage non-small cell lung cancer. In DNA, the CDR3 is TGCAGCGTTGATGGGGGGAATGAGCAGTTCTTC. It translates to CSVDGGNEQFF.